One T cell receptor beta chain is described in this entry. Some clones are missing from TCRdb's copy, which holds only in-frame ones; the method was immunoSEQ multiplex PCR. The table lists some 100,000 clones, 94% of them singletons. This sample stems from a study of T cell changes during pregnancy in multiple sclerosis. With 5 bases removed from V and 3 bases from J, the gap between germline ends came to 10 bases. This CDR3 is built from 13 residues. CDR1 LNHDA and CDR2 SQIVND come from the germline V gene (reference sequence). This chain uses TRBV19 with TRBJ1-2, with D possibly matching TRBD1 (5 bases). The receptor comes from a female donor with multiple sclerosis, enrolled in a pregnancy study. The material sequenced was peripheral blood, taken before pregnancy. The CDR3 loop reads CASSPRDHYGYTF. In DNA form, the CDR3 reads TGTGCCAGTAGTCCCAGGGATCACTATGGCTACACCTTC.